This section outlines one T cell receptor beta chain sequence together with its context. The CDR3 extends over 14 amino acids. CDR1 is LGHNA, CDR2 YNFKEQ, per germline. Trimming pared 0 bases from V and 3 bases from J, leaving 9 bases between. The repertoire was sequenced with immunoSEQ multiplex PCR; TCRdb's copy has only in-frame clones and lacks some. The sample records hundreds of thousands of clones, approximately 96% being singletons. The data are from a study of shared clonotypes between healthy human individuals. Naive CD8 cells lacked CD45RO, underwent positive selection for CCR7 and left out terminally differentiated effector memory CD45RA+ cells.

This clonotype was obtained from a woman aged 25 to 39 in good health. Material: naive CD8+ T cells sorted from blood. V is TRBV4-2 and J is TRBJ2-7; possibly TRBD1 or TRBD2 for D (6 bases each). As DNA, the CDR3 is TGTGCCAGCAGCCAAGAGAGGGGGGTCTACGAGCAGTACTTC. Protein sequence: CASSQERGVYEQYF.